One and the same sample provided the 27 T cell receptor beta chains below, sequenced in a study of T cell responses to AZD1222 COVID-19 vaccine. TCRdb keeps only in-frame clones here, not all; method: immunoSEQ multiplex PCR. Of about 79,000 clones detected, over 75% appear once; the ten largest clones hold around 20%. Source: peripheral blood, taken on day 0 of AZD1222 vaccination. These TCRs come from an adult in good health.

The V gene is TRBV19, the J gene TRBJ1-5, with D possibly matching TRBD1 (5 bases). CDR3 length: 15 amino acids. Germline V CDR1 and CDR2: LNHDA, SQIVND (reference sequence). The V gene lost 9 bases and the J gene lost 7 bases, with 22 bases spanning the gap. The CDR3 sequence is CASATGGEGGQPQHF. The CDR3 DNA is TGTGCCAGCGCAACGGGGGGGGAAGGAGGCCAGCCCCAGCATTTT.

The chain has TRBV11-2 and TRBJ1-2; no reliable D call. The germline V and J ends were trimmed by 5 bases and 8 bases, with 21 bases remaining between them. The CDR3 is 15 residues long. The germline gives CDR1 SGHAT, CDR2 FQNNGV. As DNA, the CDR3 is TGTGCCAGCAGCCGAACGCGGCAGGAGCTGGGAGGCTACACCTTC. Its protein is CASSRTRQELGGYTF.

The chain carries TRBV28 and TRBJ2-4, with D perhaps matching TRBD1 (6 bases). V gave up 5 bases and J gave up 7 bases, with 15 bases separating them. Looked up from germline, CDR1 is MDHEN and CDR2 is SYDVKM. The CDR3 is 14 residues long. The CDR3 loop reads CASSITGFANIQYF. In DNA form, the CDR3 reads TGTGCCAGCAGTATAACAGGGTTTGCGAACATTCAGTACTTC.

The chain uses TRBV7-9 and TRBJ1-5; D not certain. Germline CDR1 SEHNR, CDR2 FQNEAQ (reference sequence). CDR3 length: 13 amino acids. Trimming took 5 bases from V and 0 from J, leaving 5 bases between them. DNA of the CDR3: TGTGCCAGCAGCGGATATAGCAATCAGCCCCAGCATTTT. Protein: CASSGYSNQPQHF.

This chain joins TRBV19 and TRBJ2-1; D is uncertain. The V gene lost 3 bases and the J gene lost 0 bases, with 12 bases spanning the gap. This CDR3 has 16 amino acids. Germline CDR1 LNHDA, CDR2 SQIVND (reference sequence). The CDR3 is CASSILAASSYNEQFF. The CDR3 nucleotides are TGTGCCAGTAGTATTTTGGCAGCGAGCTCCTACAATGAGCAGTTCTTC. The full variable domain, with the rest looked up from reference TRBV19 and TRBJ2-1, is DGGITQSPKYLFRKEGQNVTLSCEQNLNHDAMYWYRQDPGQGLRLIYYSQIVNDFQKGDIAEGYSVSREKKESFPLTVTSAQKNPTAFYLCASSILAASSYNEQFFGPGTRLTVL.

The CDR3: CASGLDGDVAEAFF. For the CDR3, the DNA is TGTGCTAGTGGTTTGGATGGGGACGTCGCTGAAGCTTTCTTT. The chain carries TRBV12-5 and TRBJ1-1, with D tentatively TRBD1 (5 bases). From germline, CDR1 is LGHNT and CDR2 FRNRAP. V lost 1 base, J lost 6 bases, and 12 bases lay in between. The CDR3 runs 14 residues. The full variable domain, in which reference TRBV12-5 and TRBJ1-1 provide the parts outside the CDR3, is DARVTQTPRHKVTEMGQEVTMRCQPILGHNTVFWYRQTMMQGLELLAYFRNRAPLDDSGMPKDRFSAEMPDATLATLKIQPSEPRDSAVYFCASGLDGDVAEAFFGQGTRLTVV.

This clone was picked up one time. The CDR3 coding sequence is TGCGCCAGCAGCAAAAGTCGGGGAACAGATACGCAGTATTTT. Translated: CASSKSRGTDTQYF. J is TRBJ2-3 and V is TRBV5-1; perhaps TRBD2 as D (5 bases). The germline CDR1 and CDR2 sequences are SGHRS and YFSETQ. This CDR3 comprises 14 residues. V was clipped by 4 bases and J by 3 bases, with 12 bases between them.

This clone was seen once. The chain couples TRBV19 to TRBJ2-2; 9 bases align to TRBD1. The ends lost 6 bases at V and 1 base at J; junction bases unmatched: 3. The CDR3 totals 15 residues. Germline CDR1 and CDR2: LNHDA and SQIVND (reference sequence). CDR3: CASRLDRGNTGELFF. The CDR3 nucleotides read TGTGCCAGTAGACTGGACAGGGGGAACACCGGGGAGCTGTTTTTT.

V is TRBV7-8 and J is TRBJ2-5; 7 bases line up with TRBD1. With V trimmed by 1 base and J by 2 bases, 4 bases remained unmatched. CDR1 is SGHVS, CDR2 FQNEAQ, per germline. CDR3 length equals 15 residues. CDR3 nucleotide sequence: TGTGCCAGCAGCTTAGTCCCGGGACAGCAAGAGACCCAGTACTTC. Its translation: CASSLVPGQQETQYF.

This chain links TRBV29-1 with TRBJ1-1; TRBD1 aligns across 7 bases. V was clipped by 3 bases and J by 4 bases; unmatched bases: 5. CDR3 size: 13 residues. CDR1 and CDR2 from the germline V gene are SQVTM and ANQGSEA. The CDR3 region has the DNA TGCAGCGTTGACCCCAGGGGGTCCACTGAAGCTTTCTTT. Translation: CSVDPRGSTEAFF.

The rearrangement joins TRBV5-1 to TRBJ1-3; D might be TRBD1 (6 bases). CDR3 length: 17 residues. V lost 0 bases to trimming and J lost 3 bases, with 16 bases between them. The germline CDR1 and CDR2 sequences are SGHRS and YFSETQ. CDR3 amino acids: CASSLASQGSGGNTIYF. The DNA for the CDR3 is TGCGCCAGCAGCTTGGCTAGTCAGGGGAGCGGTGGAAACACCATATATTTT.

This clone showed up just once. The rearrangement joins TRBV7-9 to TRBJ1-3; 8 bases line up with TRBD1. With 3 bases clipped from V and 0 bases from J, the junction kept 1 base outside the gene matches. This CDR3 region has 15 residues. The germline V gene encodes CDR1 SEHNR and CDR2 FQNEAQ (reference sequence). The chain's CDR3 is CASSLDRVSGNTIYF. The CDR3 DNA sequence: TGTGCCAGCAGCTTGGACAGGGTCTCTGGAAACACCATATATTTT.

J is TRBJ2-4 and V is TRBV7-9, with D tentatively TRBD2 (6 bases). This CDR3 comprises 15 residues. Trimming pared 5 bases from V and 1 base from J, leaving 12 bases between. The germline gives CDR1 SEHNR, CDR2 FQNEAQ (reference sequence). CDR3 loop: CASSPGEWAKNIQYF. In nucleotides, the CDR3 is TGTGCCAGCAGCCCGGGGGAGTGGGCCAAAAACATTCAGTACTTC.

This clone was recorded a few times. V usage is TRBV19 and J usage is TRBJ2-7, with D maybe TRBD1 (6 bases). This CDR3 contains 15 residues. Trimming cost V 3 bases and J 6 bases, with 18 bases left between them. The germline V gene has CDR1 LNHDA and CDR2 SQIVND (reference sequence). The CDR3 DNA reads TGTGCCAGTAGTATCGGCACAGGGCAATACACCGAGCAGTACTTC. Translating gives CASSIGTGQYTEQYF.

The chain carries TRBV13 and TRBJ1-2; D remains ambiguous. Per the germline V gene, CDR1 is PRHDT and CDR2 is FYEKMQ (reference sequence). V lost 3 bases and J 2 bases, leaving 19 bases between the germline ends. The CDR3 has 17 residues. CDR3 region: CASSLGTHPQKNYGYTF. For the CDR3, the DNA is TGTGCCAGCAGCTTGGGTACACACCCCCAAAAGAACTATGGCTACACCTTC. The complete variable domain, with remaining parts taken from reference TRBV13 and TRBJ1-2, reads AAGVIQSPRHLIKEKRETATLKCYPIPRHDTVYWYQQGPGQDPQFLISFYEKMQSDKGSIPDRFSAQQFSDYHSELNMSSLELGDSALYFCASSLGTHPQKNYGYTFGSGTRLTVV.

This clone came up a few times. No DNA is shown, since the ends of the CDR3 on it are uncertain; the CDR3 is the one TCRdb lists. V is TRBV21-1 and J is TRBJ2-3; the table assigns TRBD2, which was not confirmed against the DNA. TRBV21-1 is reported as a pseudogene. The CDR3 adds up to 16 amino acids, both ends counted. The CDR3: CASSKEVGGGTDTQYF.

This clone is a singleton in its sample. This rearrangement joins TRBV29-1 to TRBJ1-2; 10 nucleotides line up with TRBD1. CDR1 SQVTM and CDR2 ANQGSEA come from the germline V gene. This CDR3 comprises 14 residues. Trimming took 3 bases from V and 3 from J; bases not matched to a gene: 4. The CDR3 sequence: CSVERQGADYGYTF. DNA of the CDR3: TGCAGCGTTGAGAGACAGGGGGCTGACTATGGCTACACCTTC.

The V call is TRBV2, the J call TRBJ1-2, with unresolved D. V lost 8 bases, J lost 2 bases, and 15 bases lay in between. Germline-derived CDR1 and CDR2 are SNHLY and FYNNEI. The CDR3 spans 14 residues. CDR3 in amino acids: CASRSLKGNYGYTF. The CDR3 coding sequence is TGTGCCAGCCGGTCCCTTAAAGGGAACTATGGCTACACCTTC. Complete variable domain (other parts from reference TRBV2 and TRBJ1-2): EPEVTQTPSHQVTQMGQEVILRCVPISNHLYFYWYRQILGQKVEFLVSFYNNEISEKSEIFDDQFSVERPDGSNFTLKIRSTKLEDSAMYFCASRSLKGNYGYTFGSGTRLTVV.

This chain joins TRBV30 and TRBJ2-5; 13 bases match TRBD2. The germline gives CDR1 GTSNPN, CDR2 SVGIG (reference sequence). The CDR3 runs to 14 residues. The junction had 8 bases not matched to a gene; V was cut back by 8 bases and J by 5 bases. The CDR3 loop is CAGRLAGGRETQYF. CDR3 bases: TGTGCCGGCAGACTAGCGGGGGGCAGGGAGACCCAGTACTTC.

The J gene is TRBJ2-5, the V gene TRBV7-9, with D perhaps matching TRBD1 or TRBD2 (6 bases each). The length of the CDR3 is 14 residues. V lost 7 bases and J lost 5, with 17 bases in between. Germline lookup yields CDR1 SEHNR and CDR2 FQNEAQ (reference sequence). The CDR3 nucleotides read TGTGCCAGCACCCTTCTCGGGGGCGGGGAGACCCAGTACTTC. Protein product: CASTLLGGGETQYF.

This clone was counted a few times. This chain connects TRBV5-6 to TRBJ1-2; D remains ambiguous. V lost 2 bases and J 3 bases, leaving 11 bases between the germline ends. CDR1 is SGHDT and CDR2 is YYEEEE in the germline V gene. This CDR3 is built from 14 residues. This CDR3 is CASSFIKGDYGYTF. The CDR3 DNA follows: TGTGCCAGCAGCTTTATTAAGGGAGACTATGGCTACACCTTC.

The genes are TRBV5-6 and TRBJ2-4; 12 nucleotides agree with TRBD1. The CDR3 spans 16 residues. With V trimmed by 0 bases and J by 8 bases, 6 bases remained unmatched. In germline, CDR1 is SGHDT, CDR2 YYEEEE. The CDR3 is CASSLVGTGGRDIQYF. As DNA, the CDR3 is TGTGCCAGCAGCTTGGTTGGGACAGGGGGCCGTGACATTCAGTACTTC.

V is TRBV2 and J is TRBJ2-7; D might be TRBD2 (6 bases). Germline-derived CDR1 and CDR2 are SNHLY and FYNNEI. This CDR3 comprises 15 residues. Deletions cut 7 bases from V and 0 bases from J, with 16 bases between. The CDR3 loop reads CASKFMASDSYEQYF. The CDR3 nucleotides are TGTGCCAGCAAGTTCATGGCTAGCGACTCCTACGAGCAGTACTTC. The whole variable domain, filled in from reference TRBV2 and TRBJ2-7, reads EPEVTQTPSHQVTQMGQEVILRCVPISNHLYFYWYRQILGQKVEFLVSFYNNEISEKSEIFDDQFSVERPDGSNFTLKIRSTKLEDSAMYFCASKFMASDSYEQYFGPGTRLTVT.

The chain carries TRBV19 and TRBJ1-1; D call uncertain. This CDR3 has 14 amino acids. V was shortened by 5 bases and J by 2 bases, with 12 bases between the two germline ends. Per the germline V gene, CDR1 is LNHDA and CDR2 is SQIVND (reference sequence). CDR3 in DNA: TGTGCCAGTAGTGCATGGCAGAAAAACACTGAAGCTTTCTTT. Translation: CASSAWQKNTEAFF.

The chain recombines TRBV3-1 (or the pseudogene TRBV3-2) with TRBJ2-4; 10 bases align to TRBD2. The CDR3 covers 16 residues. CDR1 LGHDT and CDR2 YNNKEL come from the germline V gene (reference sequence). Losses at the gene ends were 0 bases for V and 3 bases for J; bases not matched to a gene: 2. The CDR3 spells CASSQETSGVKNIQYF. As DNA, the CDR3 is TGTGCCAGCAGCCAAGAAACTAGCGGGGTCAAAAACATTCAGTACTTC.

The chain is built from TRBV7-6 and TRBJ2-5; 11 nucleotides line up with TRBD2. With 1 base clipped from V and 1 base from J, the junction kept 2 bases outside the gene matches. Germline V gene data show CDR1 as SGHVS and CDR2 as FNYEAQ. The CDR3 covers 16 residues. The CDR3 reads CASSLGLAGSQETQYF. For the CDR3, the DNA is TGTGCCAGCAGCTTAGGACTAGCGGGATCCCAAGAGACCCAGTACTTC.

The rearrangement uses TRBV7-9 and TRBJ1-1; 8 bases match TRBD1. The CDR3 covers 15 residues. The J segment lost 5 bases and the V segment lost 5 bases, leaving 10 bases of the junction unmatched. Germline CDR1 and CDR2: SEHNR and FQNEAQ (reference sequence). CDR3 region: CASSPRGGQDTEAFF. CDR3 nucleotide sequence: TGTGCCAGCAGCCCCCGAGGGGGACAGGATACTGAAGCTTTCTTT.